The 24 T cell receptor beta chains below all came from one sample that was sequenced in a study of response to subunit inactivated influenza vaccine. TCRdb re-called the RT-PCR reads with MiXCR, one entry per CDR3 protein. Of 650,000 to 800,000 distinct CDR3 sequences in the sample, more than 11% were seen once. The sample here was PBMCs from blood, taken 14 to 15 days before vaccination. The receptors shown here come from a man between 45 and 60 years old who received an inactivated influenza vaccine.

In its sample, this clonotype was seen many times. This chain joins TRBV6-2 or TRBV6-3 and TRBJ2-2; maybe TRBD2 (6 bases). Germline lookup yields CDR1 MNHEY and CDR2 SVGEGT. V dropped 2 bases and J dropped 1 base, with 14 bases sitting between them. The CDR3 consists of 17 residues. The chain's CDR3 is CASSYPGWGVNTGELFF. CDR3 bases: TGTGCCAGCAGTTACCCGGGATGGGGGGTGAACACCGGGGAGCTGTTTTTT.

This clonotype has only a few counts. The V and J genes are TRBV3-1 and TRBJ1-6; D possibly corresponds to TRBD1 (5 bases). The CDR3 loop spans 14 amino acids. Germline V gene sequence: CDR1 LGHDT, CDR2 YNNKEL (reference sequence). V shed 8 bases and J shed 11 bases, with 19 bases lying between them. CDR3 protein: CASSQGTFGTPLHF. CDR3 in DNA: TGTGCCAGCTCCCAGGGTACGTTCGGGACACCCCTCCACTTT.

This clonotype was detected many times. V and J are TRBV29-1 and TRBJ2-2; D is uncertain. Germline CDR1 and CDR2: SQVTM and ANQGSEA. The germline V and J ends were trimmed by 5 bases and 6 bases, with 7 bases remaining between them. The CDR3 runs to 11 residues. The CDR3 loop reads CSVLTSGELFF. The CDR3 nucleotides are TGCAGCGTTTTAACGTCCGGGGAGCTGTTTTTT.

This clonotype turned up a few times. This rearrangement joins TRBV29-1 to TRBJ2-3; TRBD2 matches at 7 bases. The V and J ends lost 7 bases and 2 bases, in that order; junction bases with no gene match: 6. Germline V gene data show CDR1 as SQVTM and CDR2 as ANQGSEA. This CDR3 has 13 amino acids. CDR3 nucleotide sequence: TGCAGCGCTACCGGACTAGTCACAGATACGCAGTATTTT. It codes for CSATGLVTDTQYF.

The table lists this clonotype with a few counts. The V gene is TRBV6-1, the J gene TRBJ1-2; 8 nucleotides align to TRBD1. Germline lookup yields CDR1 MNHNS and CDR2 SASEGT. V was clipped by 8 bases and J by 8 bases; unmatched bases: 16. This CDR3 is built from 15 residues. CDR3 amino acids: CASQPTGQGLGGYTF. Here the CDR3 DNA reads TGTGCCAGCCAACCCACAGGACAGGGCCTTGGAGGCTACACCTTC.

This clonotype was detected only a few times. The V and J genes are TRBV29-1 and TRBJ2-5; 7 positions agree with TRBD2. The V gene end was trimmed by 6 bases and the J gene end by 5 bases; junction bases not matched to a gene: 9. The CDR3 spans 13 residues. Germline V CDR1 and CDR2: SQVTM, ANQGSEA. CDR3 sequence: CSVRPRGIETQYF. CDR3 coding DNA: TGCAGCGTACGACCGCGGGGGATCGAGACCCAGTACTTC.

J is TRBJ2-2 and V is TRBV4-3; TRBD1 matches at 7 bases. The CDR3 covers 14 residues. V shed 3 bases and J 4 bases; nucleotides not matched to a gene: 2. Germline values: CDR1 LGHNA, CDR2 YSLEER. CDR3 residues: CASSHQGVTGELFF. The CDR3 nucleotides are TGCGCCAGCAGCCACCAGGGGGTCACCGGGGAGCTGTTTTTT.

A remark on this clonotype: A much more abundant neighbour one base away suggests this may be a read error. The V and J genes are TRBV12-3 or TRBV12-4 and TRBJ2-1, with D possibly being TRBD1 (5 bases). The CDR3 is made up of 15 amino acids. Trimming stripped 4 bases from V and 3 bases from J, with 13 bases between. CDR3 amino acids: CASSWGRADYNEQFF. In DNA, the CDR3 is TGTGCCAGCAGTTGGGGCAGGGCTGACTACAATGAGCAGTTCTTC.

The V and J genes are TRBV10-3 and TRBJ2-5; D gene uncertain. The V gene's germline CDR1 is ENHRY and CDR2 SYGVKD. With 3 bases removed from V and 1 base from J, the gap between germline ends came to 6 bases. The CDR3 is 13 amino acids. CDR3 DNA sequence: TGTGCCATCAGTGACTCAGGCCAAGAGACCCAGTACTTC. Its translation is CAISDSGQETQYF.

The CDR3 loop is CASSQDLGRPEAFF. Here the CDR3 DNA reads TGCGCCAGCAGCCAAGACTTAGGGAGGCCGGAAGCTTTCTTT. The chain links TRBV4-1 to TRBJ1-1; D ambiguous. V was trimmed by 0 bases and J by 8 bases, leaving 13 bases between them. CDR3 length equals 14 residues. Germline-derived CDR1 and CDR2 are MGHRA and YSYEKL.

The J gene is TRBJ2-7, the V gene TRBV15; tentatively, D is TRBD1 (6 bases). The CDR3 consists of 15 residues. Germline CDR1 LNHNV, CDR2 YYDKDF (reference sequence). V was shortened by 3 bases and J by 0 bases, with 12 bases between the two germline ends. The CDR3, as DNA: TGTGCCACCAGCAGGGGAAGGGGGTCCTCCTACGAGCAGTACTTC. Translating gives CATSRGRGSSYEQYF.

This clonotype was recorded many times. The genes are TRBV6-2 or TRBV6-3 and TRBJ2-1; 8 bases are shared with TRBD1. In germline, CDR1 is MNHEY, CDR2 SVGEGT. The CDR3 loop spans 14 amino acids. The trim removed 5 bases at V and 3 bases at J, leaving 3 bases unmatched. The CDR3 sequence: CASSQQGGYNEQFF. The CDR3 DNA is TGTGCCAGCAGTCAACAGGGGGGCTACAATGAGCAGTTCTTC.

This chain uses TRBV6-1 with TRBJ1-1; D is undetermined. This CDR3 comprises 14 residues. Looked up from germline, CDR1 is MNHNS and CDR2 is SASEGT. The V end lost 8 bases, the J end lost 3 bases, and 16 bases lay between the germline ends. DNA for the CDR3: TGTGCCAGCTGTGGGCGGGCGCCTGACACTGAAGCTTTCTTT. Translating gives CASCGRAPDTEAFF.

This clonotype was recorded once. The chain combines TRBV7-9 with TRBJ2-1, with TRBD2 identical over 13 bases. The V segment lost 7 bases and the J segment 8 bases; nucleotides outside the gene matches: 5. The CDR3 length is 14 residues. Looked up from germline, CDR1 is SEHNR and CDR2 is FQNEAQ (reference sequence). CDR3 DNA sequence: TGTGCCAGCACCCTACTAGCGGGAGGGTATGAGCAGTTCTTC. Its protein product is CASTLLAGGYEQFF.

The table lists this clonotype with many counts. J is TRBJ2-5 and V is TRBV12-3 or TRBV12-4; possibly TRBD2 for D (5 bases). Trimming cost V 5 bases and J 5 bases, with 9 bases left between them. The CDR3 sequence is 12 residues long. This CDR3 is CASSRDEETQYF. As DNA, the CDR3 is TGTGCCAGCAGTCGGGATGAGGAGACCCAGTACTTC.

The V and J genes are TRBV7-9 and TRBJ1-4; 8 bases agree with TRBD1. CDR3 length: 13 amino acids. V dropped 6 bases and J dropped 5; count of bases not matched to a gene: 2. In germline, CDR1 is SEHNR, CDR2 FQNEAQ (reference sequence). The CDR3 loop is CASRNRGNEKLFF. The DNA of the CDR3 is TGTGCCAGCAGGAACAGGGGGAATGAAAAACTGTTTTTT.

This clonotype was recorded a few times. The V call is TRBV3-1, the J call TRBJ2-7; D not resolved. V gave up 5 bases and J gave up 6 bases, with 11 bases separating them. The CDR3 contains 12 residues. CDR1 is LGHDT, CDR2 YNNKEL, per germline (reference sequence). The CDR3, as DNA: TGTGCCAGCAGCGCTACTTTCGCCGAGCAGTACTTC. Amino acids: CASSATFAEQYF.

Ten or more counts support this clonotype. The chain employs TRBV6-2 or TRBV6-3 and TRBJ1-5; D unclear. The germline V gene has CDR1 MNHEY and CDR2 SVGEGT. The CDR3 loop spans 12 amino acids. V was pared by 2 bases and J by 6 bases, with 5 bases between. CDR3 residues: CASSYPTQPQHF. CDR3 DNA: TGTGCCAGCAGTTACCCGACTCAGCCCCAGCATTTT.

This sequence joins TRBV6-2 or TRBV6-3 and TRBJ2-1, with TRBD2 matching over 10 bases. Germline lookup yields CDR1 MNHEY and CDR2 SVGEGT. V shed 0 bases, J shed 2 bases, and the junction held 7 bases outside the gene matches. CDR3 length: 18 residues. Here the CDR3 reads CASSYSHWGLATYNEQFF. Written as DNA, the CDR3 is TGTGCCAGCAGTTACTCCCATTGGGGACTAGCGACCTACAATGAGCAGTTCTTC.

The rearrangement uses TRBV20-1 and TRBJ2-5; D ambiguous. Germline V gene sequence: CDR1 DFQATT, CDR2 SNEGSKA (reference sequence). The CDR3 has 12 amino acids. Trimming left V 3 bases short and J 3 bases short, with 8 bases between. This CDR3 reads CSASGMEETQYF. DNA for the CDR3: TGCAGTGCTAGTGGAATGGAAGAGACCCAGTACTTC.

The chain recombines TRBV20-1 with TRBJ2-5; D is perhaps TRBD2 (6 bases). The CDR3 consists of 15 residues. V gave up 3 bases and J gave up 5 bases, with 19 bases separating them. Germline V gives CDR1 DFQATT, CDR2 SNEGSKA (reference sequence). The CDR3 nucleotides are TGCAGTGCTAGGGGGGTCCCGGGACTTGAGGAGACCCAGTACTTC. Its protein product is CSARGVPGLEETQYF.

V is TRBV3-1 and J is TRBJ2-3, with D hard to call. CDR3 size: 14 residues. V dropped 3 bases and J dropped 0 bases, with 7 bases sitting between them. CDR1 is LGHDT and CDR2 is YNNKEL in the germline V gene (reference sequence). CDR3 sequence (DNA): TGTGCCAGCAGCCACGGCAGAAGCACAGATACGCAGTATTTT. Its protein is CASSHGRSTDTQYF.

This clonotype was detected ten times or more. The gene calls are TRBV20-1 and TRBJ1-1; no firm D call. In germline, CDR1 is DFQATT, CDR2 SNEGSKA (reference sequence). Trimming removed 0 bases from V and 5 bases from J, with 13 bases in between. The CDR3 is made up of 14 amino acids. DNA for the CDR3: TGCAGTGCTAGAGATTTCGACCTGGGGACTGAAGCTTTCTTT. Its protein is CSARDFDLGTEAFF.

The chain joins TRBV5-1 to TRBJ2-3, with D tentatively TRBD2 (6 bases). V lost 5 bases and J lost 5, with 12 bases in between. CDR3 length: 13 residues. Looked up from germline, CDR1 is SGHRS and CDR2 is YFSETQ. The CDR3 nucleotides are TGCGCCAGCAGTGGAGGGGTTGGAGATACGCAGTATTTT. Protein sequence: CASSGGVGDTQYF.